This T cell receptor beta chain is from a study of T cell changes during pregnancy in multiple sclerosis. V shed 5 bases and J shed 1 base, with 11 bases lying between them. The CDR3 extends over 14 amino acids. Germline V CDR1 and CDR2: SEHNR, FQNEAQ (reference sequence). Sequencing was performed with immunoSEQ multiplex PCR; in TCRdb, only in-frame clones are kept and a portion is missing. The table has about 83,000 clones, approximately 91% seen once. This rearrangement joins TRBV7-9 to TRBJ1-1, with D unresolved. The TCR was taken from a female donor in good health, serving as a control in a pregnancy study. Some clones in this sample may be carry-over from other donors' samples. The starting material was PBMCs, obtained in the first trimester of pregnancy. CDR3 sequence: CASSILAGNTEAFF. Written as DNA, the CDR3 is TGTGCCAGCAGCATTTTAGCCGGGAACACTGAAGCTTTCTTT.